These T cell receptor beta chains were read from a single sample in a study of blood T cell repertoires in COVID-19. Measured with immunoSEQ multiplex PCR; TCRdb has only the in-frame clones, and not every one. The sample gives over 120,000 clones, over 70% of which show up once; about 1.9% is in the top ten. Sample: peripheral blood. The source is a woman between 55 and 75 years old with acute or convalescent COVID-19. Both conserved end residues are part of each CDR3. D genes are given only for firm matches. The size entry is marked missing in some rows and otherwise reads once, few, many or a size class.

v_gene	d_gene	abundance	j_gene	CDR3nt	CDR3aa
TRBV19	-	-	TRBJ1-1	TGTGCCAGTACATCCCGTATGATTCAAATTAGGAACACTGAAGCTTTCTTT	CASTSRMIQIRNTEAFF
TRBV28	-	-	TRBJ1-5	TGTGCCAGCAGTTTATATCTCGACTCGGGAGGCAATCAGCCCCAGCATTTT	CASSLYLDSGGNQPQHF
TRBV5-1	-	-	TRBJ2-1	TGCGCCAGCAGCTTGGCGGGGAGCTGGGCGGGACGTGGGTACAATGAGCAGTTCTTC	CASSLAGSWAGRGYNEQFF
TRBV7-9	-	-	TRBJ1-1	TGTGCCAGCCTAAATATCCCTATGAACACTGAAGCTTTCTTT	CASLNIPMNTEAFF
TRBV6-5	-	few	TRBJ1-2	TGTGCCAGCAGTTTCCAGGGTAGTGATGGCTACACCTTC	CASSFQGSDGYTF
TRBV7-2	-	-	TRBJ1-2	TGTGCCAGCAGCTTAGATACGACAGGACCTAACTATGGCTACACCTTC	CASSLDTTGPNYGYTF
TRBV30	TRBD2	-	TRBJ2-3	TGTGCCTGGGGGAGCGGGAGAGGGGGAGATACGCAGTATTTT	CAWGSGRGGDTQYF
TRBV10-1	TRBD2	once	TRBJ2-1	TGCGCCAGCAGTGAACGGGAGGGCCGGATCAATGAGCAGTTCTTC	CASSEREGRINEQFF
TRBV30	-	-	TRBJ1-5	TGTGCCTGGAGCGACAGGCCCCGCTCGCCCCAGCATTTT	CAWSDRPRSPQHF
TRBV6-5	TRBD2	-	TRBJ2-7	TGTGCCAGCACCCCCGGGGGGGTTCACTACGAGCAGTACTTC	CASTPGGVHYEQYF
TRBV12-5	TRBD2	-	TRBJ2-7	TGTGCTAGTGGCCGACTAGCGGGAGGCTACGAGCAGTACTTC	CASGRLAGGYEQYF
TRBV19	-	-	TRBJ2-2	TGTGCCAGTAGTAAACAACAGGGAAGCACCGGGGAGCTGTTTTTT	CASSKQQGSTGELFF
TRBV5-1	-	many	TRBJ1-6	TGCGCCAGCAGCTTGGACCAATTACTCTATAATTCACCCCTCCACTTT	CASSLDQLLYNSPLHF
TRBV7-9	TRBD1	-	TRBJ1-2	TGTGCCAGCAGCTTAAAGGGGACAGGGGTCGGCTACACCTTC	CASSLKGTGVGYTF
TRBV7-9	-	once	TRBJ2-1	TGTGCCAGCAGCTTAGGGAGCGAACCCCGGCAAGGCTCCTACAATGAGCAGTTCTTC	CASSLGSEPRQGSYNEQFF
TRBV9	-	-	TRBJ2-1	TGTGCCAGCAGCGTAAGGTCACTAGTTCCCTACAATGAGCAGTTCTTC	CASSVRSLVPYNEQFF
TRBV5-6	-	-	TRBJ1-1	TGTGCCAGCAGCCCCTTGGGGGGGAACACTGAAGCTTTCTTT	CASSPLGGNTEAFF
TRBV30	-	few	TRBJ1-1	TGTGCCTGGAGGCCAGGGATTGGTGATTCTGAAGCTTTCTTT	CAWRPGIGDSEAFF
TRBV5-4	-	-	TRBJ1-5	TGTGCCAGCAGCCGGTGGCCACAGGACCGAAATCAGCCCCAGCATTTT	CASSRWPQDRNQPQHF
TRBV20-1	-	-	TRBJ2-1	TGCAGTGCTACCCCTAGAGAGCAGTTCTTC	CSATPREQFF
TRBV9	-	-	TRBJ2-1	TGTGCCAGCAACCCGGGACTGAAGTACAATGAGCAGTTCTTC	CASNPGLKYNEQFF
TRBV4-1	TRBD2	-	TRBJ2-7	TGCGCCAGCAGCCAAAGACATAGCGGGAGTTTGGGCGAGCAGTACTTC	CASSQRHSGSLGEQYF
TRBV5-4	TRBD2	-	TRBJ2-7	TGTGCCAGCAGCCCCTCCGGGGGGTTGGGCTACGAGCAGTACTTC	CASSPSGGLGYEQYF
TRBV30	-	-	TRBJ1-5	TGTGCCTGGAGGGTGTCCGTGGGGGGGTCTAACAATCAGCCCCAGCATTTT	CAWRVSVGGSNNQPQHF